The 10 T cell receptor beta chains presented below share a single source sample, sequenced in a study of T cells in Graves' hyperthyroidism and ophthalmopathy. The source material, RNA transcripts, was used to amplify TCR beta CDR3 regions. Using the HTBI primer set, a first-round RT-PCR was run on the TCR CDR3. TCRdb fed the multiplex PCR reads into MiXCR, producing one record per CDR3 protein. The data show 750,000 to 900,000 distinct CDR3 sequences, around 38% seen once. Sample: blood. The source is a man aged 18 to 30 with Graves' hyperthyroidism.

A remark on this clonotype: This may stem from a read error, because a much larger clone lies one nucleotide away. The chain is built from TRBV2 and TRBJ2-5; TRBD2 aligns across 12 bases. Germline V gives CDR1 SNHLY, CDR2 FYNNEI. The CDR3 loop spans 15 amino acids. This chain's CDR3 is CASRVTSGGQEPQYF. DNA for the CDR3: TGTGCCAGCAGGGTGACTAGCGGGGGCCAAGAGCCCCAGTACTTC.

The CDR3 nucleotides are TGTGCCAGCAGTATAGCGGGATCTGGTCGCGAGCAGTACTTC. Protein product: CASSIAGSGREQYF. This sequence joins TRBV6-2 or TRBV6-3 and TRBJ2-7, with 8 nucleotides matching TRBD2. From germline, CDR1 is MNHEY and CDR2 SVGEGT. V shed 5 bases and J 6 bases; nucleotides not matched to a gene: 9. The CDR3 is 14 residues long.

The chain is built from TRBV4-1 and TRBJ1-2, with 8 bases lining up with TRBD1. Per the germline V gene, CDR1 is MGHRA and CDR2 is YSYEKL. This CDR3 has 15 amino acids. Trimming removed 0 bases from V and 2 bases from J; junction bases left unmatched: 2. The CDR3, as DNA: TGCGCCAGCAGCCAAGACAGGGGGCAGAACTATGGCTACACCTTC. Protein product: CASSQDRGQNYGYTF.

As for this clonotype: This clone may be a read error of a much larger clone one base away. The CDR3 ends on some other residue instead of the conserved phenylalanine or tryptophan, so this is likely a read error. The chain carries TRBV7-2 and TRBJ1-3, with a weak D call TRBD1 (5 bases). Trimming removed 5 bases from V and 9 bases from J, with 11 bases in between. The CDR3 has 12 residues. CDR1 is SGHTA, CDR2 FQGNSA, per germline. As DNA, the CDR3 is TGTGCCAGCAGCCAGGCGGGGGTCACCATATATTCT. Amino acid sequence: CASSQAGVTIYS.

Points on this clonotype: This may be a read error: a much more frequent sequence differs by one nucleotide. The chain carries TRBV24-1 and TRBJ2-2; D perhaps matches TRBD2 (6 bases). V lost 7 bases, J lost 7 bases, and 12 bases lay in between. Germline loops: CDR1 KGHDR, CDR2 SFDVKD. The CDR3 is made up of 13 amino acids. The CDR3 DNA reads TGTGCCACCAGCCTGACTAGTCTCGGGGAGCTGTTTTTT. Its translation: CATSLTSLGELFF.

This clonotype has at least ten counts. The J gene is TRBJ1-5, the V gene TRBV15, with no clear D. This CDR3 has 16 residues. Germline V gene sequence: CDR1 LNHNV, CDR2 YYDKDF (reference sequence). V was trimmed by 1 base and J by 6 bases, leaving 16 bases between them. The CDR3 protein is CATSRGLTNSAQPQHF. The CDR3 bases are TGTGCCACCAGCAGAGGGCTCACGAATTCAGCTCAGCCCCAGCATTTT.

This clonotype was recorded only once. V usage is TRBV7-9 and J usage is TRBJ2-5, with D possibly TRBD1 on 6 matching bases. V shed 5 bases and J shed 5 bases, with 12 bases lying between them. The CDR3 is 13 residues long. Germline V lookup: CDR1 SEHNR, CDR2 FQNEAQ (reference sequence). Here the CDR3 reads CASSPWQGETQYF. CDR3 sequence (DNA): TGTGCCAGCAGCCCGTGGCAGGGGGAGACCCAGTACTTC.

This clonotype came up many times. The chain combines TRBV15 with TRBJ1-1; 11 bases agree with TRBD1. V dropped 5 bases and J dropped 4; count of bases not matched to a gene: 6. The germline gives CDR1 LNHNV, CDR2 YYDKDF (reference sequence). The CDR3 totals 15 residues. DNA of the CDR3: TGTGCCACCAGCGTCCCCGGGACAGGGGGCACTGAAGCTTTCTTT. Translation: CATSVPGTGGTEAFF. Full variable domain (outside the CDR3, taken from reference TRBV15 and TRBJ1-1): DAMVIQNPRYQVTQFGKPVTLSCSQTLNHNVMYWYQQKSSQAPKLLFHYYDKDFNNEADTPDNFQSRRPNTSFCFLDIRSPGLGDTAMYLCATSVPGTGGTEAFFGQGTRLTVV.

J is TRBJ1-1 and V is TRBV6-5; 7 bases match TRBD1. The V gene end was trimmed by 4 bases and the J gene end by 2 bases; junction bases not matched to a gene: 7. Germline values: CDR1 MNHEY, CDR2 SVGAGI. The CDR3 contains 15 residues. The CDR3 is CASSSPDRPNTEAFF. CDR3 DNA sequence: TGTGCCAGCAGTTCCCCGGACAGGCCTAACACTGAAGCTTTCTTT.

This clonotype was counted ten times or more. The chain couples TRBV7-2 to TRBJ1-5, with unresolved D. Trimming left V 3 bases short and J 0 bases short, with 9 bases between. CDR1 and CDR2 from the germline V gene are SGHTA and FQGNSA. The CDR3 contains 15 residues. Here the CDR3 DNA reads TGTGCCAGCAGCTTGGACGGCAATAGCAATCAGCCCCAGCATTTT. This encodes CASSLDGNSNQPQHF.